Presented here are 18 T cell receptor beta chains from one specimen sequenced in a study of control samples from healthy donors and cancer patients. Sequencing used immunoSEQ multiplex PCR; TCRdb keeps in-frame clones, though not all of them. The repertoire has more than 85,000 clones, 90% of them found once; the top ten carry roughly 4%. The sequenced material came from blood. The receptors come from a human donor in good health. The donor label of this sample is uncertain.

The chain is built from TRBV24-1 and TRBJ2-2, with D unresolved. Deletions cut 5 bases from V and 1 base from J, with 4 bases between. Germline V gene lookup returns CDR1 KGHDR and CDR2 SFDVKD. The length of the CDR3 is 13 residues. The CDR3 here is CATSVLNTGELFF. CDR3 nucleotide sequence: TGTGCCACCAGTGTCCTGAACACCGGGGAGCTGTTTTTT.

The chain combines TRBV5-1 with TRBJ2-3, with D perhaps given as TRBD1 or TRBD2 (5 bases each). Germline V CDR1 and CDR2: SGHRS, YFSETQ. V was clipped by 5 bases and J by 0 bases, with 13 bases between them. The CDR3 length is 15 residues. CDR3 DNA: TGCGCCAGCAGTTTTTTAGGGGACAGCACAGATACGCAGTATTTT. The encoded protein is CASSFLGDSTDTQYF. The full variable domain, completed using reference TRBV5-1 and TRBJ2-3, is KAGVTQTPRYLIKTRGQQVTLSCSPISGHRSVSWYQQTPGQGLQFLFEYFSETQRNKGNFPGRFSGRQFSNSRSEMNVSTLELGDSALYLCASSFLGDSTDTQYFGPGTRLTVL.

This clone has just a few counts. V gene TRBV11-2 combines with J gene TRBJ1-2, with D possibly being TRBD1 (5 bases). CDR1 is SGHAT and CDR2 is FQNNGV in the germline V gene. CDR3 length equals 13 residues. Trimming removed 1 base at V and 6 bases at J, with 9 bases between. This CDR3 reads CASSLAAGNGYTF. The CDR3 DNA reads TGTGCCAGCAGCTTAGCCGCAGGGAATGGCTACACCTTC.

The chain uses TRBV9 and TRBJ1-5; unclear D gene. Germline lookup yields CDR1 SGDLS and CDR2 YYNGEE. Trimming removed 3 bases at V and 4 bases at J, with 11 bases between. This CDR3 contains 14 residues. The CDR3 protein is CASSAGNGNQPQHF. Written as DNA, the CDR3 is TGTGCCAGCAGCGCCGGGAATGGGAATCAGCCCCAGCATTTT.

This chain joins TRBV7-9 and TRBJ2-3; TRBD2 is a possible D gene (6 bases). The germline V gene encodes CDR1 SEHNR and CDR2 FQNEAQ (reference sequence). This CDR3 spans 15 amino acids. Trimming shortened V by 5 bases and J by 2 bases, and 14 bases separated the two germline ends. The CDR3 here is CASSGGSQVTDTQYF. In nucleotides, the CDR3 is TGTGCCAGCAGCGGGGGGTCGCAGGTCACAGATACGCAGTATTTT.

The chain employs TRBV3-1 (or the pseudogene TRBV3-2) and TRBJ2-6; 10 nucleotides match TRBD1. V shed 4 bases and J 1 base; nucleotides not matched to a gene: 10. Germline values: CDR1 LGHDT, CDR2 YNNKEL (reference sequence). The CDR3 length is 19 residues. As DNA, the CDR3 is TGTGCCAGCAGCCTTATGACAGGGGGCATGGTATCTGGGGCCAACGTCCTGACTTTC. Translation: CASSLMTGGMVSGANVLTF.

The CDR3, as DNA: TGTGCCAGCAGCCTAGGGACACTTGAAGCTTTCTTT. Residues: CASSLGTLEAFF. The V gene is TRBV11-2, the J gene TRBJ1-1, with D possibly matching TRBD1 (6 bases). Per the germline V gene, CDR1 is SGHAT and CDR2 is FQNNGV. V lost 5 bases, J lost 7 bases, and 11 bases lay in between. The CDR3 spans 12 residues.

The V call is TRBV11-3, the J call TRBJ2-2, with D possibly matching TRBD2 (6 bases). Per germline, CDR1 SGHNT and CDR2 YENEEA. Trimming removed 3 bases at V and 3 bases at J, with 11 bases between. The CDR3 spans 15 residues. The CDR3 DNA is TGTGCCAGCAGCTTGGACGGAGGGGACACCGGGGAGCTGTTTTTT. Amino acid sequence: CASSLDGGDTGELFF.

The chain links TRBV30 to TRBJ1-2; D gene ambiguous. Between the trimmed V and J ends, which lost 0 bases and 4 bases, there was a span of 9 bases. The CDR3 loop spans 13 amino acids. Germline V lookup: CDR1 GTSNPN, CDR2 SVGIG (reference sequence). The CDR3 protein is CAWSVLGSYGYTF. CDR3 coding DNA: TGTGCCTGGAGTGTACTGGGCAGCTATGGCTACACCTTC.

This chain joins TRBV15 and TRBJ1-1; no clear D gene. V lost 1 base and J lost 2, with 8 bases in between. This CDR3 spans 14 amino acids. Germline CDR1 reads LNHNV; CDR2 reads YYDKDF (reference sequence). The CDR3 region has the DNA TGTGCCACCAGCAGAGCTGGGGTAAACACTGAAGCTTTCTTT. Amino acids: CATSRAGVNTEAFF.

The chain links TRBV24-1 to TRBJ2-3, with a weak D call TRBD2 (5 bases). Germline assignment: CDR1 KGHDR and CDR2 SFDVKD. The CDR3 covers 14 residues. V gave up 2 bases and J gave up 7 bases, with 12 bases separating them. CDR3 bases: TGTGCCACCAGTGATTCGAGCGGCCTACATACGCAGTATTTT. Its protein product is CATSDSSGLHTQYF.

With regard to this clone: In the same sample, other DNA sequences code for this CDR3. The chain joins TRBV12-3 or TRBV12-4 to TRBJ2-7; D call uncertain. The CDR3 has 12 amino acids. V lost 1 base and J 1 base, leaving 2 bases between the germline ends. The CDR3 nucleotides read TGTGCCAGCAGTTTAGGGTCCTACGAGCAGTACTTC. The encoded protein is CASSLGSYEQYF.

The V gene is TRBV4-1, the J gene TRBJ1-2, with a possible D match to TRBD1 (5 bases). CDR3 size: 16 residues. CDR1 MGHRA and CDR2 YSYEKL come from the germline V gene. The V and J ends lost 2 bases and 2 bases respectively, with 15 bases between them. The CDR3 is CASSQQGTLSNYGYTF. The CDR3 nucleotides are TGCGCCAGCAGCCAACAGGGCACCTTATCAAACTATGGCTACACCTTC.

This clone was seen a few times. The chain uses TRBV6-4 and TRBJ1-2; 9 bases map to TRBD1. The junction had 8 bases not matched to a gene; V was cut back by 0 bases and J by 6 bases. CDR1 and CDR2 from the germline V gene are MRHNA and SNTAGT. This CDR3 spans 16 amino acids. CDR3: CASSDSLDRGENGYTF. DNA of the CDR3: TGTGCCAGCAGTGACTCCCTGGACAGGGGCGAGAATGGCTACACCTTC.

V is TRBV10-1 and J is TRBJ1-6, with D possibly being TRBD1 (6 bases). Trimming removed 1 base at V and 10 bases at J, with 8 bases between. The CDR3 is made up of 13 amino acids. Germline-derived CDR1 and CDR2 are WNHNN and SYGVQD (reference sequence). The CDR3 DNA sequence: TGCGCCAGCAGTGAGTTGAGGGGGTCACCCCTCCACTTT. It codes for CASSELRGSPLHF.

This chain links TRBV6-5 with TRBJ2-1; D perhaps matches TRBD1 (5 bases). This CDR3 has 11 residues. Trimming left V 7 bases short and J 4 bases short, with 5 bases between. Germline assignment: CDR1 MNHEY and CDR2 SVGAGI. CDR3 amino acids: CASKGYNEQFF. The DNA for the CDR3 is TGTGCCAGCAAGGGGTACAATGAGCAGTTCTTC.

The chain combines TRBV6-1 with TRBJ1-6; D gene uncertain. V lost 0 bases and J lost 9, with 18 bases in between. Per the germline V gene, CDR1 is MNHNS and CDR2 is SASEGT. This CDR3 comprises 17 residues. Written as DNA, the CDR3 is TGTGCCAGCAGTGAAGCGATTTTTGGGGAATTTACTTCACCCCTCCACTTT. Translating gives CASSEAIFGEFTSPLHF.

The chain uses TRBV15 and TRBJ2-1, with D unresolved. The CDR3 extends over 15 amino acids. CDR1 is LNHNV and CDR2 is YYDKDF in the germline V gene (reference sequence). The ends were cut back, 0 bases at V and 8 bases at J, with 14 bases in the middle. CDR3 DNA sequence: TGTGCCACCAGCAGAGACAGCCACCCCTCGGATGAGCAGTTCTTC. Its translation is CATSRDSHPSDEQFF.